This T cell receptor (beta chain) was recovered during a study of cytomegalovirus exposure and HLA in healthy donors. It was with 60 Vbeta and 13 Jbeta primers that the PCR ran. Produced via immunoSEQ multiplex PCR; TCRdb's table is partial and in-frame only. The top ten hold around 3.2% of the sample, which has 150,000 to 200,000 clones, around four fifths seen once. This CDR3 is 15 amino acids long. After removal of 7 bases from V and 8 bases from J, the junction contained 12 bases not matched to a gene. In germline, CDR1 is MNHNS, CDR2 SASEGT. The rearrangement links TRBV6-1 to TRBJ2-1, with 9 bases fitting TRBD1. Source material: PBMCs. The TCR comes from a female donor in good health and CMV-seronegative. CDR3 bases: TGTGCCAGCATCGGGGGGACAGGGAGGTTCTATGAGCAGTTCTTC. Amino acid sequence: CASIGGTGRFYEQFF.